This TCR beta chain was observed in a study of molecular identifiers for immune sequencing clone quantification. Turning to the study itself: The replicates split RNA from about 19,000 or 110,000 naive CD8 cells five ways and sequenced four. Study-level findings and limits: Clones carrying above 20 RNA copies accounted for over 99% of effector molecules, under 1% in naive cells. Sizes of highly expanded clones could be underestimated through identical TCRs sharing a barcode.

As to this clonotype: Its antigen is not identified.

Preparation of the bulk TCR libraries relied on previously described methods and listed TCR primers. One entry per CDR3 protein results from TCRdb running MiXCR on the PCR reads. There are around 480,000 distinct CDR3 sequences in the sample; around 25% occur only once, and 0.7% to 0.9% lies in the top ten. This clonotype was obtained from a human donor in good health. Some libraries in this study had Jurkat cell RNA spiked in. Sequencing used naive CD8+ T cells from blood, with Jurkat cell RNA spiked in. Subset of the sample: FACS-sorted CD8+CD4-CCR7+CD45RA+ naive T cells.

The CDR3 region is CASSSQGAQPQHF. The CDR3 bases are TGTGCCAGCAGCTCGCAGGGGGCCCAGCCCCAGCATTTT. The chain carries TRBV5-4 and TRBJ1-5; 8 bases align to TRBD1. The trim removed 3 bases at V and 7 bases at J, leaving 3 bases unmatched. The CDR3 consists of 13 residues. Looked up from germline, CDR1 is SGHNT and CDR2 is YYREEE (reference sequence).